These 14 T cell receptor beta chains originate from one sample sequenced in a study of blood T cells in healthy people across ages. PCR was performed a second time for 7 to 11 cycles using a sample-barcoded 5' primer and a J-beta primer mix. TCRdb called the 5' RACE reads again in MiXCR, with one record for every CDR3 protein. Found here are 750,000 to 1,000,000 distinct CDR3 sequences, almost 30% of them singletons; the top ten hold about a tenth. The data were also submitted as part of a second study, on T cells of mothers and their children.

Sequenced: blood. The receptors here all came from a woman aged 40 to 50 in good health.

This clonotype was detected only a few times. This chain joins TRBV9 and TRBJ2-7, with D unclear. Trimming left V 0 bases short and J 5 bases short, with 15 bases between. This CDR3 comprises 15 residues. Germline loops: CDR1 SGDLS, CDR2 YYNGEE. The CDR3 nucleotides read TGTGCCAGCAGCGTAGGAGTGGAAAAGGCCCACGAGCAGTACTTC. It translates to CASSVGVEKAHEQYF.

This clonotype was detected only a few times. The V and J genes are TRBV27 and TRBJ2-7, with 8 nucleotides matching TRBD2. The V and J ends lost 4 bases and 2 bases, in that order; junction bases with no gene match: 7. Per the germline V gene, CDR1 is MNHEY and CDR2 is SMNVEV (reference sequence). This CDR3 region has 15 residues. Written as DNA, the CDR3 is TGTGCCAGCAGTTGGAGCGGGGGATGGGCCTACGAGCAGTACTTC. Protein: CASSWSGGWAYEQYF.

V is TRBV20-1 and J is TRBJ1-1; D call uncertain. The CDR3 has 18 amino acids. V lost 8 bases and J 3 bases, leaving 31 bases between the germline ends. CDR1 and CDR2 from the germline V gene are DFQATT and SNEGSKA (reference sequence). The CDR3 loop reads CSYKPGPLMANMDTEAFF. The CDR3 DNA reads TGCAGTTACAAGCCGGGTCCACTTATGGCAAATATGGACACTGAAGCTTTCTTT.

There are a few counts of this clonotype. V usage is TRBV7-7 and J usage is TRBJ2-7; tentative D call: TRBD2 (6 bases). The DNA end lines up better with TRBJ2-5; the J call may be wrong. Germline V gene data show CDR1 as SSHAT and CDR2 as FNYEAQ (reference sequence). The CDR3 is 14 amino acids. The CDR3 DNA follows: TGTGCTAACAGCTCCACGGGGGTTGGAGAGACCCAGTACTTC. The encoded protein is CANSSTGVGETQYF.

As regards this clonotype: A much larger clone is a single base away; this may be a read error. This rearrangement joins TRBV9 to TRBJ2-5; the match to TRBD1 covers 9 bases. Germline-derived CDR1 and CDR2 are SGDLS and YYNGEE. There are 15 residues in the CDR3. The J segment lost 13 bases and the V segment lost 2 bases, leaving 15 bases of the junction unmatched. DNA for the CDR3: TGTGCCAGCAGCGTCCAAGGGACAGGGTTCGGGGAGCGGTACTTC. Encoded protein: CASSVQGTGFGERYF.

In its sample, this clonotype was seen many times. This chain links TRBV20-1 with TRBJ2-7; 7 nucleotides line up with TRBD1. CDR3 length equals 16 residues. The germline V gene encodes CDR1 DFQATT and CDR2 SNEGSKA (reference sequence). V was pared by 0 bases and J by 3 bases, with 11 bases of the junction left unmatched. CDR3 DNA: TGCAGTGCTAGAGAAGACGACAGGGTTTCCGGCTACGAGCAGTACTTC. Protein: CSAREDDRVSGYEQYF.

The chain employs TRBV20-1 and TRBJ1-1; a possible D gene is TRBD1 (5 bases). This CDR3 comprises 14 residues. Germline V gene lookup returns CDR1 DFQATT and CDR2 SNEGSKA (reference sequence). Trimming cost V 0 bases and J 8 bases, with 16 bases left between them. The CDR3 region is CSARDLGQGDEAFF. For the CDR3, the DNA is TGCAGTGCTAGAGACTTAGGACAAGGGGACGAAGCTTTCTTT.

Regarding this clonotype: A much larger clone is a single base away; this may be a read error. The chain is built from TRBV7-9 and TRBJ1-2; TRBD1 is a possible D gene (5 bases). The CDR3 is 14 amino acids. From germline, CDR1 is SEHNR and CDR2 FQNEAQ (reference sequence). Trimming pared 3 bases from V and 2 bases from J, leaving 10 bases between. CDR3 coding DNA: TGTGCCAGCAGCTTGATGGGGCAGAACTATGGCTACACCTTC. It specifies CASSLMGQNYGYTF.

This clonotype showed up many times. The chain carries TRBV4-3 and TRBJ2-6; 7 bases match TRBD1. Germline V gene lookup returns CDR1 LGHNA and CDR2 YSLEER. V shed 2 bases, J shed 2 bases, and the junction held 9 bases outside the gene matches. The CDR3 length is 18 residues. The CDR3 coding sequence is TGCGCCAGCAGCCAATCCCCCGAACAGGGGACTGGGGCCAACGTCCTGACTTTC. Translated: CASSQSPEQGTGANVLTF.

The gene calls are TRBV28 and TRBJ2-2; no clear D. Trimming left V 3 bases short and J 1 base short, with 3 bases between. Germline lookup yields CDR1 MDHEN and CDR2 SYDVKM. This CDR3 has 13 residues. CDR3 residues: CASSFVNTGELFF. In DNA form, the CDR3 reads TGTGCCAGCAGTTTCGTGAACACCGGGGAGCTGTTTTTT.

This sequence joins TRBV7-2 and TRBJ2-1, with D possibly TRBD1 on 6 matching bases. The J call may be wrong; the DNA end is better matched by TRBJ2-7. Germline CDR1 SGHTA, CDR2 FQGNSA. The CDR3 is 15 residues long. The CDR3 sequence: CASSPTGTQIGEQYF. The CDR3 nucleotides are TGTGCCAGCAGCCCTACCGGGACACAGATTGGCGAGCAGTACTTC.

This clonotype was recorded many times. The rearrangement uses TRBV27 and TRBJ2-7; TRBD1 aligns across 7 bases. This CDR3 is built from 14 residues. Looked up from germline, CDR1 is MNHEY and CDR2 is SMNVEV (reference sequence). V lost 5 bases, J lost 3 bases, and 7 bases stayed unmatched. The DNA of the CDR3 is TGTGCCAGCAGTCGTACAGGGGCAGGCTACGAGCAGTACTTC. Protein sequence: CASSRTGAGYEQYF.

V is TRBV28 and J is TRBJ2-1, with D perhaps TRBD1 (5 bases). The V gene lost 10 bases and the J gene lost 1 base, with 17 bases spanning the gap. In germline, CDR1 is MDHEN, CDR2 SYDVKM. The length of the CDR3 is 15 residues. The CDR3 nucleotides are TGTGCCACCCACCACGGGCAGGGTTCCTACAATGAGCAGTTCTTC. The encoded protein is CATHHGQGSYNEQFF.

This clonotype was detected only a few times. A much bigger clone sits one base away, suggesting this may be a read error. V is TRBV18 and J is TRBJ2-5, with a weak D call TRBD1 (5 bases). This CDR3 region has 18 residues. CDR1 and CDR2 from the germline V gene are KGHSH and LQKENI. The CDR3 coding sequence is TGTGACAGCTCACCAACGCCCTTGATCAGGGTTAGAGAAGAGACCCAGTACTTC. Translation: CDSSPTPLIRVREETQYF.